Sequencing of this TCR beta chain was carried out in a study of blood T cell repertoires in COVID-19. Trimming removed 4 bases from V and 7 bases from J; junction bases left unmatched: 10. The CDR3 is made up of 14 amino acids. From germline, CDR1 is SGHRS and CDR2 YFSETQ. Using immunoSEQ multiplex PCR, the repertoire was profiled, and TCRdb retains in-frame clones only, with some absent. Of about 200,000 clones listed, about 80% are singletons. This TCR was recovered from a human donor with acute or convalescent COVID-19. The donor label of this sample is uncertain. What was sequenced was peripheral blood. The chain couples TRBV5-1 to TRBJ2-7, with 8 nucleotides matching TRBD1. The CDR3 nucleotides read TGCGCCAGCAGCCGGTCCGGGACAGGTGGGGAGCAGTACTTC. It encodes CASSRSGTGGEQYF. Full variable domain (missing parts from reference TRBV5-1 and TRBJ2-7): KAGVTQTPRYLIKTRGQQVTLSCSPISGHRSVSWYQQTPGQGLQFLFEYFSETQRNKGNFPGRFSGRQFSNSRSEMNVSTLELGDSALYLCASSRSGTGGEQYFGPGTRLTVT.